This TCR beta chain was sequenced in a study of T-cell reconstitution after alpha-beta-depleted transplantation in children. The TCRbeta library was prepared with unique molecular identifiers. TCRdb used MiXCR to reprocess the PCR reads, holding one entry per CDR3 protein. The table records approximately 240,000 distinct CDR3 sequences, roughly a tenth of them present only once. In its sample, this clonotype was seen a few times. Trimming took off 3 bases at V and 6 bases at J, with 24 bases between the two ends. The CDR3 has 18 amino acids. The chain has TRBV12-3 or TRBV12-4 and TRBJ1-5; no reliable D call. The receptor was isolated from a human donor who donated a stem cell graft to a child with SCID. The input for sequencing was PBMCs from the stem cell graft donor, taken from the stem cell graft. CDR3 in DNA: TGTGCCAGCAGTTTCCATCCGGTCCCCGGGGAAAATCGTCAGCCCCAGCATTTT. Protein sequence: CASSFHPVPGENRQPQHF.